Shown below are 19 T cell receptor beta chains from a single sample sequenced in a study of blood T cell repertoires in COVID-19. Libraries were prepared by immunoSEQ multiplex PCR; TCRdb keeps only in-frame clonotypes and omits some of them. The table includes some 43,000 clones, about nine tenths detected once. Sequencing input: peripheral blood. These receptors were obtained from a man aged 60 to 75 with active COVID-19.

The chain uses TRBV7-3 and TRBJ1-2; no firm D call. The CDR3 is made up of 14 amino acids. Per the germline V gene, CDR1 is SGHTA and CDR2 is FQGTGA. Trimming took off 5 bases at V and 3 bases at J, with 13 bases between the two ends. CDR3 region: CASSPASRDYGYTF. The CDR3 DNA reads TGTGCCAGCAGCCCGGCAAGTCGGGACTATGGCTACACCTTC.

This chain joins TRBV24-1 and TRBJ2-5; D call uncertain. V dropped 4 bases and J dropped 2 bases, with 7 bases sitting between them. Per the germline V gene, CDR1 is KGHDR and CDR2 is SFDVKD. This CDR3 is built from 13 residues. CDR3 amino acids: CATSDNSQETQYF. CDR3 sequence (DNA): TGTGCCACCAGTGACAACTCGCAAGAGACCCAGTACTTC.

The rearrangement links TRBV6-6 to TRBJ1-1, with a tentative D call TRBD1 (6 bases). Trimming took off 2 bases at V and 0 bases at J, with 7 bases between the two ends. Germline CDR1 is MNHNY and CDR2 is SVGAGI (reference sequence). The CDR3 contains 14 residues. The CDR3 loop is CASSYGGLNTEAFF. In DNA form, the CDR3 reads TGTGCCAGCAGTTACGGGGGCTTGAACACTGAAGCTTTCTTT.

This clone was found a few times. The gene calls are TRBV7-2 and TRBJ2-1; tentatively, D is TRBD2 (6 bases). Deletions cut 3 bases from V and 4 bases from J, with 10 bases between. Looked up from germline, CDR1 is SGHTA and CDR2 is FQGNSA. The CDR3 totals 14 residues. Written as DNA, the CDR3 is TGTGCCAGCAGCTTGGAGGGACGGTACAATGAGCAGTTCTTC. Its translation: CASSLEGRYNEQFF.

This clone has a single count. J is TRBJ2-2 and V is TRBV18; TRBD2 matches at 8 bases. V gave up 1 base and J gave up 3 bases; unmatched junction bases: 1. CDR1 and CDR2 (germline): KGHSH, LQKENI. The CDR3 contains 15 residues. The CDR3 sequence: CASSPLRGDTGELFF. CDR3 nucleotide sequence: TGTGCCAGCTCACCACTGCGGGGGGACACCGGGGAGCTGTTTTTT. Full variable domain (remainder filled in from reference TRBV18 and TRBJ2-2): NAGVMQNPRHLVRRRGQEARLRCSPMKGHSHVYWYRQLPEEGLKFMVYLQKENIIDESGMPKERFSAEFPKEGPSILRIQQVVRGDSAAYFCASSPLRGDTGELFFGEGSRLTVL.

The chain joins TRBV6-5 to TRBJ2-3, with D possibly TRBD2 on 5 matching bases. This CDR3 has 14 residues. V was cut by 6 bases and J by 2 bases, with 12 bases left in between. CDR1 MNHEY and CDR2 SVGAGI come from the germline V gene. The CDR3 region is CASRREILTDTQYF. DNA for the CDR3: TGTGCCAGCAGAAGGGAGATTCTCACAGATACGCAGTATTTT.

The chain combines TRBV6-5 with TRBJ1-5; D is possibly TRBD1 (5 bases). The V and J ends lost 0 bases and 9 bases respectively, with 12 bases between them. In germline, CDR1 is MNHEY, CDR2 SVGAGI. CDR3 length equals 14 residues. CDR3 residues: CASSYSAGPGPQHF. The CDR3, as DNA: TGTGCCAGCAGTTACTCGGCGGGGCCCGGGCCCCAGCATTTT.

This clone was observed a single time. This rearrangement joins TRBV9 to TRBJ2-3; D may be TRBD1 (6 bases). Trimming left V 4 bases short and J 0 bases short, with 12 bases between. The germline gives CDR1 SGDLS, CDR2 YYNGEE. There are 15 residues in the CDR3. The CDR3 loop is CASSIGQTSTDTQYF. As DNA, the CDR3 is TGTGCCAGCAGCATTGGACAGACTAGCACAGATACGCAGTATTTT.

CDR3: CASSPHREYNEQFF. Here the CDR3 DNA reads TGTGCCAGCAGCCCACACAGGGAATACAATGAGCAGTTCTTC. The chain uses TRBV7-3 and TRBJ2-1, with D maybe TRBD1 (6 bases). The CDR3 consists of 14 residues. Trimming removed 5 bases from V and 4 bases from J, with 12 bases in between. Germline assignment: CDR1 SGHTA and CDR2 FQGTGA.

This chain connects TRBV4-1 to TRBJ1-5; D gene ambiguous. Germline V CDR1 and CDR2: MGHRA, YSYEKL. With 0 bases removed from V and 9 bases from J, the gap between germline ends came to 15 bases. There are 15 residues in the CDR3. This CDR3 reads CASSQERSPSRPQHF. In nucleotides, the CDR3 is TGCGCCAGCAGCCAAGAGCGGAGCCCATCACGGCCCCAGCATTTT.

The rearrangement uses TRBV5-1 and TRBJ2-5, with 11 bases matching TRBD1. This CDR3 has 16 residues. Germline V gene sequence: CDR1 SGHRS, CDR2 YFSETQ. V gave up 4 bases and J gave up 1 base; unmatched junction bases: 6. This CDR3 reads CASSHGTGGIQETQYF. Here the CDR3 DNA reads TGCGCCAGCAGCCACGGGACAGGGGGAATCCAAGAGACCCAGTACTTC.

The rearrangement links TRBV11-2 to TRBJ1-4; maybe TRBD1 (5 bases). V shed 3 bases and J shed 6 bases, with 14 bases lying between them. The CDR3 sequence is 15 residues long. The V gene's germline CDR1 is SGHAT and CDR2 FQNNGV. This chain's CDR3 is CASSFGTGIDEKLFF. The CDR3, as DNA: TGTGCCAGCAGCTTCGGCACAGGCATCGATGAAAAACTGTTTTTT.

The rearrangement uses TRBV6-1 and TRBJ2-5, with 8 bases matching TRBD1. The germline gives CDR1 MNHNS, CDR2 SASEGT. This CDR3 is built from 14 residues. Trimming took 5 bases from V and 3 from J; bases not matched to a gene: 5. CDR3 sequence reads: CASSWGTGKETQYF. For the CDR3, the DNA is TGTGCCAGCAGTTGGGGGACAGGAAAAGAGACCCAGTACTTC.

This chain connects TRBV19 to TRBJ2-7, with 10 bases identical to TRBD2. Germline V gene sequence: CDR1 LNHDA, CDR2 SQIVND (reference sequence). The length of the CDR3 is 15 residues. V gave up 3 bases and J gave up 4 bases; unmatched junction bases: 6. In DNA form, the CDR3 reads TGTGCCAGTAGTATCGGCCTAGCGGGGGAATACGAGCAGTACTTC. It translates to CASSIGLAGEYEQYF.

The V call is TRBV24-1, the J call TRBJ2-3; tentative D call: TRBD2 (7 bases). Germline-derived CDR1 and CDR2 are KGHDR and SFDVKD. V shed 4 bases and J shed 1 base, with 14 bases lying between them. The CDR3 length is 16 residues. As DNA, the CDR3 is TGTGCCACCAGTGAGCCTTTGCGGGGGCGCACAGATACGCAGTATTTT. It translates to CATSEPLRGRTDTQYF.

This clone was counted only a few times. The chain couples TRBV5-5 to TRBJ2-7, with 7 bases that match TRBD2. The CDR3 spans 13 residues. The V segment lost 0 bases and the J segment 4 bases; nucleotides outside the gene matches: 1. The V gene's germline CDR1 is SGHKS and CDR2 YYEKEE (reference sequence). Here the CDR3 reads CASSLAAGYEQYF. CDR3 coding DNA: TGTGCCAGCAGCTTGGCAGCGGGGTACGAGCAGTACTTC.

The chain carries TRBV6-2 or TRBV6-3 and TRBJ1-6; TRBD1 aligns across 8 bases. The germline V gene has CDR1 MNHEY and CDR2 SVGEGT. This CDR3 contains 14 residues. V dropped 0 bases and J dropped 10; count of bases not matched to a gene: 2. CDR3 coding DNA: TGTGCCAGCAGTTACTCCCGGGACAGGTCACCCCTCCACTTT. Its protein is CASSYSRDRSPLHF.

The chain couples TRBV6-5 to TRBJ2-1, with a weak D call TRBD2 (5 bases). CDR1 and CDR2 from the germline V gene are MNHEY and SVGAGI. The CDR3 loop spans 13 amino acids. Trimming took off 6 bases at V and 0 bases at J, with 6 bases between the two ends. The CDR3 is CASRGSSYNEQFF. DNA of the CDR3: TGTGCCAGCAGGGGGAGCTCCTACAATGAGCAGTTCTTC.

The rearrangement uses TRBV24-1 and TRBJ2-3; TRBD1 agrees at 12 bases. The CDR3 contains 17 residues. Losses at the gene ends were 4 bases for V and 5 bases for J; bases not matched to a gene: 9. CDR1 is KGHDR and CDR2 is SFDVKD in the germline V gene. CDR3 residues: CATSDGDRGQTEDTQYF. The CDR3 DNA reads TGTGCCACCAGTGACGGGGACAGGGGGCAAACGGAAGATACGCAGTATTTT.